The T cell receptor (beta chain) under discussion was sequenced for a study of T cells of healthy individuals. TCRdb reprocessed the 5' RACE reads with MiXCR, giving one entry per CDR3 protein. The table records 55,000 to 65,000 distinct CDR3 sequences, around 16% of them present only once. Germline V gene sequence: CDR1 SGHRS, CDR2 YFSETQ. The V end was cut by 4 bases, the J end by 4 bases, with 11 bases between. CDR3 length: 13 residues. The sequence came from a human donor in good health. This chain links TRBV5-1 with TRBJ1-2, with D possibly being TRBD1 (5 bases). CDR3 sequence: CASSDDSTYGYTF. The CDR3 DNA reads TGCGCCAGCAGCGATGACAGCACCTATGGCTACACCTTC.